The rows below give T cell receptor beta chains drawn from one sample of a study of shared clonotypes between healthy human individuals. Produced via immunoSEQ multiplex PCR; TCRdb's table is partial and in-frame only. Here the sample spans more than 400,000 clones, around 80% being singletons. Sequenced sample: PBMCs. Source of these receptors: a woman in her thirties or forties in good health. Some clones in this sample may be carry-over from other donors' samples. Both conserved end residues are part of each CDR3. The D gene is left open where the match is weak. The size field is filled for only some rows; it gives once, few, many or a size class.

clone size,J gene,V gene,D gene,CDR3 DNA,CDR3 protein
few,TRBJ2-7,TRBV27,TRBD1,TGTGCCAGCAGTCCCTCCGGGACAGTATGGCTGGGGCAGTACTTC,CASSPSGTVWLGQYF
once,TRBJ1-6,TRBV5-1,TRBD1,TGCGCCAGCAGCTTGGGGACAGGGGGTAATTCACCCCTCCACTTT,CASSLGTGGNSPLHF
-,TRBJ2-1,TRBV5-1,-,TGCGCCAGCAGCTTGGCCATGAATGAGCAGTTCTTC,CASSLAMNEQFF
-,TRBJ2-1,TRBV4-1,-,TGCGCCAGCAGCCAAGTAGGGGCTTACAATGAGCAGTTCTTC,CASSQVGAYNEQFF
-,TRBJ2-1,TRBV28,-,TGTGCCAGCAGTTTATCGCGTGGTTCGGGCTATGAGCAGTTCTTC,CASSLSRGSGYEQFF
-,TRBJ1-2,TRBV28,-,TGTGCCAGCAGTTTCCTTAGGGAAGGCTACACCTTC,CASSFLREGYTF
once,TRBJ2-5,TRBV7-2,-,TGTGCCAGCAGCCAAGGACGTACCCAAGAGACCCAGTACTTC,CASSQGRTQETQYF
-,TRBJ1-5,TRBV10-3,TRBD1,TGTGCCATCGGGGTAGGCGGGACAGGGGGTTTTCAGCCCCAGCATTTT,CAIGVGGTGGFQPQHF
-,TRBJ1-2,TRBV9,-,TGTGCCAGCAGCGCGGGAGCTAACTATGGCTACACCTTC,CASSAGANYGYTF
-,TRBJ2-5,TRBV28,TRBD2,TGTGCCAGCAGTGGACTAGCGGAGCAAGAGACCCAGTACTTC,CASSGLAEQETQYF
-,TRBJ2-5,TRBV7-2,-,TGTGCCAGCAGCTTTGGGCCAACTCCGCAAGAGACCCAGTACTTC,CASSFGPTPQETQYF
-,TRBJ1-5,TRBV6-5,-,TGTGCCAGCAGCCTATACCAGGGTAGCAATCAGCCCCAGCATTTT,CASSLYQGSNQPQHF
few,TRBJ2-7,TRBV7-2,-,TGTGCCAGCAGCTACCCCCCCCGGGGAGCCGGGCAGTACTTC,CASSYPPRGAGQYF
-,TRBJ2-7,TRBV7-9,TRBD2,TGTGCCAGCAGCCCGAAGCGGGACTACGAGCAGTACTTC,CASSPKRDYEQYF
few,TRBJ2-7,TRBV5-6,-,TGTGCCAGCAGCTTGTGGGGCTCCTACGAGCAGTACTTC,CASSLWGSYEQYF
few,TRBJ2-3,TRBV23-1,TRBD1,TGCGCCAGCAGTCTTCAGGACAGGGTCACAGATACGCAGTATTTT,CASSLQDRVTDTQYF
few,TRBJ2-2,TRBV10-2,TRBD1,TGCGCCAGCTCCAAGAAGGGGACAGGTTCCACCGGGGAGCTGTTTTTT,CASSKKGTGSTGELFF
-,TRBJ1-1,TRBV19,TRBD1,TGTGCCAGTATTGACAGGGGGCGGAACACTGAAGCTTTCTTT,CASIDRGRNTEAFF
-,TRBJ2-3,TRBV10-3,-,TGTGCCATCAGTGACGCGGGACAGTCCACAGATACGCAGTATTTT,CAISDAGQSTDTQYF
-,TRBJ2-2,TRBV6-6,-,TGTGCCAGCAGTTATCAGGGTACCACCGGGGAGCTGTTTTTT,CASSYQGTTGELFF
-,TRBJ2-7,TRBV5-1,TRBD2,TGCGCCAGCAGCTTGGCCACCGGGACTACCGAGATTCAGTACTTC,CASSLATGTTEIQYF
-,TRBJ1-1,TRBV27,-,TGTGCCAGCAGTTTCGAGGGGGGACCTTACACTGAAGCTTTCTTT,CASSFEGGPYTEAFF
few,TRBJ1-4,TRBV28,-,TGTGCCAGCAGTTCCCCAGGGGAGGCGGCTGAAAAACTGTTTTTT,CASSSPGEAAEKLFF
-,TRBJ2-7,TRBV5-1,TRBD1,TGCGCCAGCAGCTTGGGAGGGACAGGGGCCTACGAGCAGTACTTC,CASSLGGTGAYEQYF
-,TRBJ2-1,TRBV19,-,TGTGCCAGTACCTCGGGAGTCCCGCAAGGGGAGCAGTTCTTC,CASTSGVPQGEQFF
-,TRBJ2-5,TRBV5-1,TRBD2,TGCGCCAGCAGCTTGGATGGCGGGAGTTTGGAGACCCAGTACTTC,CASSLDGGSLETQYF
-,TRBJ2-5,TRBV10-3,-,TGTGCCATCAGTGAGGCCCGGGCCCAAGAGACCCAGTACTTC,CAISEARAQETQYF
-,TRBJ2-3,TRBV7-6,-,TGTGCCAGCAGCGCCCGGACCCGGAGCGGCACAGATACGCAGTATTTT,CASSARTRSGTDTQYF
-,TRBJ2-3,TRBV4-1,TRBD2,TGCGCCGGCAGCACGAGCGGGGAATTAACGCAGTATTTT,CAGSTSGELTQYF
few,TRBJ2-5,TRBV7-9,TRBD2,TGTGCCAGCAGCTTAGGTGGGCGGACTAGCGGGGTTGTCCAAGAGACCCAGTACTTC,CASSLGGRTSGVVQETQYF
-,TRBJ2-5,TRBV6-1,TRBD2,TGTGCCAGCAGTGAAACGGGGCTAGCGGGACGGAAGACCCAGTACTTC,CASSETGLAGRKTQYF
-,TRBJ2-3,TRBV7-9,-,TGTGCCAGCAGCCGGACTGCCCCCCCTCGGGATACGCAGTATTTT,CASSRTAPPRDTQYF
-,TRBJ2-1,TRBV18,-,TGTGCCAGCTCACCAGACCAGGACAATGAGCAGTTCTTC,CASSPDQDNEQFF
-,TRBJ1-1,TRBV11-2,-,TGTGCCAGCAGCCCGAACAGTGTGAACACTGAAGCTTTCTTT,CASSPNSVNTEAFF
-,TRBJ1-5,TRBV5-5,-,TGTGCCAGCAGCAGCGGACAGCCCAAGACGTACCGTTCTAGCAATCAGCCCCAGCATTTT,CASSSGQPKTYRSSNQPQHF
-,TRBJ2-7,TRBV2,TRBD2,TGTGCCAGCAGTGAATTGGGACTAGCGGCCGAGCAGTACTTC,CASSELGLAAEQYF
-,TRBJ1-4,TRBV28,-,TGTGCCAGTGGACAGCCCTCTAATGAAAAACTGTTTTTT,CASGQPSNEKLFF
-,TRBJ2-7,TRBV5-1,-,TGCGCCAGCAGCTTGTACGGGAGCGAGCAGTACTTC,CASSLYGSEQYF
-,TRBJ1-2,TRBV19,-,TGTGCCAGTAGTATGACCAGTGATTCCTATGGCTACACCTTC,CASSMTSDSYGYTF
-,TRBJ1-1,TRBV5-1,-,TGCGCCAGCAGCTTGGCCCCGGGGAGTCCTGAAGCTTTCTTT,CASSLAPGSPEAFF
few,TRBJ1-1,TRBV6-6,-,TGTGCCAGCAGTTACGGGGGGACTGAAGCTTTCTTT,CASSYGGTEAFF
-,TRBJ2-3,TRBV5-1,TRBD2,TGCGCCAGCAGCTCGACCGGGACTAGCGGGAGGATCGGGACAGATACGCAGTATTTT,CASSSTGTSGRIGTDTQYF
-,TRBJ2-7,TRBV28,-,TGTGCCAGCAGTTTTGGACAGAACATTTACGAGCAGTACTTC,CASSFGQNIYEQYF
-,TRBJ2-3,TRBV7-9,TRBD1,TGTGCCAGCAGCTTATCCCGGACAGGGGGAAGAGATACGCAGTATTTT,CASSLSRTGGRDTQYF
-,TRBJ2-7,TRBV28,-,TGTGCCAGCAGTTTTAGGGACGACTCCTACGAGCAGTACTTC,CASSFRDDSYEQYF
-,TRBJ1-5,TRBV4-1,-,TGCGCCAGCAGCCAAAAGGGGGGCCCGGGACAGCCCCAGCATTTT,CASSQKGGPGQPQHF
-,TRBJ2-7,TRBV15,TRBD2,TGTGCCACCAGCAGAGATGAGGCTAGCGGGAGGGCCGAGCAGTACTTC,CATSRDEASGRAEQYF
-,TRBJ2-1,TRBV2,-,TGTGCCAGCAGCCTAGACAGCAATGAGCAGTTCTTC,CASSLDSNEQFF
-,TRBJ2-5,TRBV21-1,-,TGTGCCAGCAGCAAGCTCGGCAGGAAGGGGACCCAGTACTTC,CASSKLGRKGTQYF
few,TRBJ2-5,TRBV30,-,TGTGCCTGGAGTGTACCAAGGTTAGGGCCAGGGACCCAGTACTTC,CAWSVPRLGPGTQYF
few,TRBJ2-7,TRBV7-2,-,TGTGCCAGCAGCTTAGGGCCGGGAAATCACTACGAGCAGTACTTC,CASSLGPGNHYEQYF
-,TRBJ2-2,TRBV10-2,-,TGCGCCAGCAGTGTGGGGGACGGGGAGCTGTTTTTT,CASSVGDGELFF